This paragraph covers one T cell receptor beta chain sequence. The antigen remains unidentified. The data originate from a study of monozygotic twins with inflammatory bowel disease. Study findings and constraints: Healthy co-twins showed greater TCRbeta diversity (inverse Simpson) than IBD patients. Perhaps reflecting limited power, concordant and discordant twins did not differ in repertoire similarity.

Template switching appended UMIs that held a 6-nucleotide sample barcode. TCRdb reprocessed the 5' RACE reads and stores each CDR3 protein as one record, lacking DNA. This sample lists 150,000 to 200,000 distinct CDR3 sequences; its ten largest clones have under 3.5%. CDR1 and CDR2 from the germline V gene are KGHDR and SFDVKD. This CDR3 has 15 residues. The TCR was taken from a human donor with ulcerative colitis or Crohn's disease, or a healthy co-twin of an affected twin (not recorded which). The sequencing sample was made of blood. The rearrangement joins TRBV24-1 to TRBJ1-1; the D call of TRBD1 rests on TCRdb alone, since no DNA is present to check it. CDR3 sequence: CATSDTTGAVTEAFF.